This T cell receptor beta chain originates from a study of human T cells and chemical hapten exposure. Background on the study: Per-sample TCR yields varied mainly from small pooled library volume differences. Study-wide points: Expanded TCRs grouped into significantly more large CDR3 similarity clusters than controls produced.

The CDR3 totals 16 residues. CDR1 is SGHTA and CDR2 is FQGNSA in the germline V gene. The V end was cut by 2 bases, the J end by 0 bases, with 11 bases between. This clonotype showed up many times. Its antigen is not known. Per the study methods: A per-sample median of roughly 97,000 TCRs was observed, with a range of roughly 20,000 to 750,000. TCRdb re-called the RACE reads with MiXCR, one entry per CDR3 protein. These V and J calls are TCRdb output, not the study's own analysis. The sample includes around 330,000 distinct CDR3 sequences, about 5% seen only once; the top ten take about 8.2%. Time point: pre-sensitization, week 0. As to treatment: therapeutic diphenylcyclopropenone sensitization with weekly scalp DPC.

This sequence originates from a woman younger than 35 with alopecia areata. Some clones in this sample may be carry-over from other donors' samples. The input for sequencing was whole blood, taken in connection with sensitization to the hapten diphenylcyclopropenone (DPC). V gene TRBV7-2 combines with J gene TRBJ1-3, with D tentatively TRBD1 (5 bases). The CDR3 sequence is CASSLYRMGSGNTIYF. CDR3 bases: TGTGCCAGCAGCTTATACAGGATGGGCTCTGGAAACACCATATATTTT.